This note documents a single T cell receptor (beta chain) sequence. Its antigen remains undetermined. No much larger clonotype is one base removed from it; base qualities were not supplied. Library generation was performed with RT-PCR. Sequencing was carried out with a NextSeq 550. TCRdb itself trimmed the public reads at Q25 with fastp, ran MiXCR and retained productive beta chains. Rows matching on CDR3 protein sequence are summarized as one entry with the most common DNA and genes. The sample table contains roughly 960,000 distinct CDR3 sequences; only one count was recorded for roughly 18% of them. The ten largest clones take up 6% of the sample. The V end loses 4 bases and the J end loses 4 bases, and a stretch of 6 bases separates them. Taken from cysteine to phenylalanine, the CDR3 has 12 residues. The retained sequence is limited to the CDR3, 36 bases, with the frame set at the first base. CDR1 and CDR2 were assigned from the germline V gene as KGHDR and SFDVKD.

The record originates from a study of patients and donors after allogeneic stem cell transplantation (dated by TCRdb to the early 2020s). Source material: blood, either unsorted or a sorted T cell fraction (not recorded which). The sequence came from a human donor who was either an allogeneic HSCT recipient or a stem cell or donor lymphocyte infusion donor (not recorded which). It is not recorded whose cells these are; they may come from a transplant donor. The V and J genes are TRBV24-1 and TRBJ1-2, and the D gene may be TRBD1, 6 bases matching. The CDR3 amino acid sequence is: CATSETGYGYTF. DNA sequence: TGTGCCACCAGTGAGACAGGCTATGGCTACACCTTC.